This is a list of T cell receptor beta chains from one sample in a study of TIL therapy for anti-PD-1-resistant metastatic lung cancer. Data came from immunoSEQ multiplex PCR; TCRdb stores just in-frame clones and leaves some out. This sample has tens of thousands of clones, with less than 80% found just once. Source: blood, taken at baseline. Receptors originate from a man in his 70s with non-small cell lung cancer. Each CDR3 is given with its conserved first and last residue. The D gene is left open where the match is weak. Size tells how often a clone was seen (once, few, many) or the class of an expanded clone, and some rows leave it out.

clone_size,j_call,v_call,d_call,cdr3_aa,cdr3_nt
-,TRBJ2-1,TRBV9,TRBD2,CASSVQTSGPYNEQFF,TGTGCCAGCAGCGTACAGACTAGCGGGCCCTACAATGAGCAGTTCTTC
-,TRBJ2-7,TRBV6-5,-,CASSYSYRTSYEQYF,TGTGCCAGCAGTTACTCGTACAGGACCTCCTACGAGCAGTACTTC
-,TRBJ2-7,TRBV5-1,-,CASSFRERSYEQYF,TGCGCCAGCAGCTTTCGGGAAAGGTCCTACGAGCAGTACTTC
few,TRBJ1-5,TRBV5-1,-,CASSPDGGNQPQHF,TGCGCCAGCAGCCCGGACGGGGGCAATCAGCCCCAGCATTTT
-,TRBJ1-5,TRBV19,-,CASSRDGNQPQHF,TGTGCCAGTAGTCGGGACGGCAATCAGCCCCAGCATTTT
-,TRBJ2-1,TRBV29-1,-,CSVGSGHEQFF,TGCAGCGTGGGCAGCGGACATGAGCAGTTCTTC
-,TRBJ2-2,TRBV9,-,CASGYREGGELFF,TGTGCCAGCGGATACAGGGAAGGCGGGGAGCTGTTTTTT
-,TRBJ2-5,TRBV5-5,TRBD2,CASSGTSGRQETQYF,TGTGCCAGCAGCGGGACTAGCGGGAGACAAGAGACCCAGTACTTC
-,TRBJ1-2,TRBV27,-,CASSLGGWGPYGYTF,TGTGCCAGCAGTTTAGGGGGGTGGGGACCCTATGGCTACACCTTC
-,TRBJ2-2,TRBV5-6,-,CASSFQLGLTGELFF,TGTGCCAGCAGCTTTCAACTTGGGTTAACCGGGGAGCTGTTTTTT
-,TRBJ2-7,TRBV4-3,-,CASSQEVGYEQYF,TGCGCCAGCAGCCAAGAAGTCGGCTACGAGCAGTACTTC
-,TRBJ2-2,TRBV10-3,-,CAITGDNTGELFF,TGTGCCATTACGGGAGACAACACCGGGGAGCTGTTTTTT
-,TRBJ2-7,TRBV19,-,CASSVQVRYEQYF,TGTGCCAGTAGTGTACAGGTGCGTTACGAGCAGTACTTC
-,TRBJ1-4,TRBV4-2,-,CASSQALGATNEKLFF,TGTGCCAGCAGCCAAGCGTTGGGGGCAACTAATGAAAAACTGTTTTTT
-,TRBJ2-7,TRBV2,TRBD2,CASSAGLVNYEQYF,TGTGCCAGCAGTGCCGGACTAGTGAACTACGAGCAGTACTTC
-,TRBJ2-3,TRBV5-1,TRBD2,CASSIPTSGSTDTQYF,TGCGCCAGCAGCATCCCGACTAGCGGGAGCACAGATACGCAGTATTTT
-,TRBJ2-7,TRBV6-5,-,CASSYSSSYEQYF,TGTGCCAGCAGTTACTCGAGCTCCTACGAGCAGTACTTC
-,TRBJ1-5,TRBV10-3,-,CAIRGGFGQPQHF,TGTGCCATCAGGGGAGGGTTCGGGCAGCCCCAGCATTTT
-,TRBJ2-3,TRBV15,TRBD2,CATSIGAGGGADTQYF,TGTGCCACCAGCATAGGAGCGGGAGGGGGAGCAGATACGCAGTATTTT
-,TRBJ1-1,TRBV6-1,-,CASSVRPDEAFF,TGTGCCAGCAGTGTACGACCAGATGAAGCTTTCTTT
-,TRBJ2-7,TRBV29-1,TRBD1,CSTPGQGRYEQYF,TGCAGCACTCCCGGACAGGGCAGGTACGAGCAGTACTTC
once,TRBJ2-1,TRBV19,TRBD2,CASSLTSVERYNEQFF,TGTGCCAGTAGTCTAACTAGCGTTGAGCGGTACAATGAGCAGTTCTTC
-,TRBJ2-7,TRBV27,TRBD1,CASSLTGVSEQYF,TGTGCCAGCAGTTTGACAGGGGTTAGTGAGCAGTACTTC
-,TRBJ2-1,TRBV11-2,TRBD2,CASSPIAGVSYNEQFF,TGTGCCAGCAGCCCAATAGCGGGAGTATCCTACAATGAGCAGTTCTTC
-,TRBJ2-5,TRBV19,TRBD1,CASSWDRVRETQYF,TGTGCCAGTAGTTGGGACAGGGTTAGGGAGACCCAGTACTTC
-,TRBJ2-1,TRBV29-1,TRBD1,CSVVTRTGVGEQFF,TGCAGCGTTGTTACCCGGACAGGGGTTGGTGAGCAGTTCTTC
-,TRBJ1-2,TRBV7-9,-,CASSHTGQLGYTF,TGTGCCAGCAGCCACACCGGACAGCTCGGCTACACCTTC
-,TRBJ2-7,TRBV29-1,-,CSACAPGYEQYF,TGCAGCGCCTGTGCACCGGGCTACGAGCAGTACTTC
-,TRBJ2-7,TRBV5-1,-,CASSLGTGTGEQYF,TGCGCCAGCAGCTTGGGCACAGGGACGGGCGAGCAGTACTTC
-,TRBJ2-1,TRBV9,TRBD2,CASSVSGSSYNEQFF,TGTGCCAGCAGCGTAAGCGGGAGCTCCTACAATGAGCAGTTCTTC
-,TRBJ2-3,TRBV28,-,CASRLGRGTDTQYF,TGTGCCAGCAGATTGGGGAGAGGCACAGATACGCAGTATTTT
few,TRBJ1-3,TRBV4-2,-,CASSIDPGSGNTIYF,TGTGCCAGCAGCATCGATCCAGGTTCTGGAAACACCATATATTTT
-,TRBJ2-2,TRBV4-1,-,CASSQEGYGSFPGELFF,TGCGCCAGCAGCCAAGAAGGGTACGGTAGTTTTCCCGGGGAGCTGTTTTTT
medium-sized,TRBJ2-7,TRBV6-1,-,CASKGVSSYEQYF,TGTGCCAGCAAGGGGGTTAGCTCCTACGAGCAGTACTTC
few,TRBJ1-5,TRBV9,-,CASSVDTGNQPQHF,TGTGCCAGCAGCGTAGACACTGGCAATCAGCCCCAGCATTTT
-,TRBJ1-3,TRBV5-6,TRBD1,CASRRDRVGNTIYF,TGTGCCAGCAGACGGGACAGGGTTGGAAACACCATATATTTT
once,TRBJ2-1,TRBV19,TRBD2,CASSLLAGYNEQFF,TGTGCCAGTAGTTTACTAGCGGGATACAATGAGCAGTTCTTC
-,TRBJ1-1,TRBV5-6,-,CASSLWKNTEAFF,TGTGCCAGCAGCTTGTGGAAGAACACTGAAGCTTTCTTT